This entry describes one T cell receptor beta chain. These data belong to a study of blood T cell repertoires in COVID-19. Overall study: The analysed material was cDNA or gDNA that came from T cells, B-cell-depleted T cells, or PBMCs.

TCRdb keeps only in-frame clones here, not all; method: immunoSEQ multiplex PCR. The sample contains approximately 250,000 clones, approximately 84% of which appear only once. The V and J ends lost 4 bases and 13 bases respectively, with 2 bases between them. CDR3 length equals 8 residues. The germline V gene has CDR1 SGHNT and CDR2 YENEEA. The TCR comes from a man aged 40-49 years with acute or convalescent COVID-19. The sample comprised peripheral blood. This chain joins TRBV11-3 and TRBJ1-5; D unclear. The CDR3 DNA follows: TGTGCCAGCAGCTCGCAGCATTTT. Translation: CASSSQHF.